This T cell receptor (beta chain) was documented in a study of blood T cell repertoires in COVID-19. Study as a whole: Spain, Italy and the United States supplied samples that represented acute and convalescent COVID-19. The analysed material was cDNA or gDNA that came from T cells, B-cell-depleted T cells, or PBMCs.

Assay: immunoSEQ multiplex PCR; the TCRdb copy retains only in-frame clones and omits some. The sample carries under 200,000 clones, more than 60% recorded once. This CDR3 is built from 15 residues. Germline values: CDR1 SGHRS, CDR2 YFSETQ. The V end lost 1 base, the J end lost 4 bases, and 14 bases lay between the germline ends. This clone was seen a handful of times. The specimen was peripheral blood. V and J are TRBV5-1 and TRBJ1-2; D is unresolved. The TCR originated in a man between 60 and 75 years old with acute or convalescent COVID-19. CDR3 region: CASSLREGHIYGYTF. CDR3 coding DNA: TGCGCCAGCAGCTTGAGGGAGGGTCATATCTATGGCTACACCTTC.